This entry concerns a single T cell receptor (beta chain). This record comes from a study of shared T cell receptors in the human thymus. The data were produced by immunoSEQ multiplex PCR, yet TCRdb's version contains in-frame clones alone and is incomplete. This sample yields about 660,000 clones, of which more than 75% are seen a single time; 0.0094% belongs to the top ten. V shed 3 bases, J shed 4 bases, and the junction held 1 base outside the gene matches. Germline CDR1 and CDR2: LNHDA and SQIVND (reference sequence). There are 15 residues in the CDR3. The same data also went into a second study, on human thymus T cells. That source adds: Thymic and blood repertoires seemed to show skewed V and J gene use.

The receptor was derived from a boy in the first two years of life with a congenital heart defect. The source material was thymocytes. The J gene is TRBJ2-7, the V gene TRBV19; 15 nucleotides agree with TRBD2. The CDR3 loop reads CASSIGLAGGYEQYF. The DNA for the CDR3 is TGTGCCAGTAGTATCGGACTAGCGGGAGGGTACGAGCAGTACTTC.